Below, 5 T cell receptor beta chains from the same sample are listed, as sequenced in a study of T-cell memory formation after mild COVID-19. TCRdb re-analysed the 5' RACE reads in MiXCR, keeping a single row per CDR3 protein. This table holds about 84,000 distinct CDR3 sequences, about 15% found once. The sequenced sample consisted of PBMCs or a T cell subset sorted from them (not recorded which). These receptors were obtained from an adult woman who had mild COVID-19 (a few samples of this study predate the infection). Cell type and time point are not known.

J is TRBJ2-6 and V is TRBV12-3 or TRBV12-4; D ambiguous. V dropped 8 bases and J dropped 4 bases, with 6 bases sitting between them. CDR3 length equals 12 residues. The DNA of the CDR3 is TGTGCCAGCGGGGAAGGGGCCAACGTCCTGACTTTC. Encoded protein: CASGEGANVLTF.

This clonotype was seen more than once but under ten times. The chain links TRBV6-5 to TRBJ1-2, with D tentatively TRBD1 (5 bases). CDR1 MNHEY and CDR2 SVGAGI come from the germline V gene. V dropped 6 bases and J dropped 5 bases, with 19 bases sitting between them. This CDR3 has 15 amino acids. The CDR3 DNA reads as TGTGCCAGCAGCCAGGGAGTTAGGGGACTATATGGCTACACCTTC. It translates to CASSQGVRGLYGYTF.

This clonotype showed up just a few times. This chain joins TRBV7-6 and TRBJ2-5; TRBD2 agrees at 8 bases. This CDR3 is 14 amino acids long. With 8 bases clipped from V and 1 base from J, the junction kept 6 bases outside the gene matches. Germline CDR1 and CDR2: SGHVS and FNYEAQ. The CDR3: CASGPREVQETQYF. CDR3 nucleotides: TGTGCCAGCGGTCCGCGGGAGGTCCAAGAGACCCAGTACTTC.

A few counts support this clonotype. The chain recombines TRBV10-3 with TRBJ2-7, with D hard to call. V lost 2 bases and J 0 bases, leaving 14 bases between the germline ends. From germline, CDR1 is ENHRY and CDR2 SYGVKD. CDR3 size: 16 residues. This CDR3 is CAISEGLDRSSYEQYF. In nucleotides, the CDR3 is TGTGCCATCAGTGAGGGTCTGGACCGCAGCTCCTACGAGCAGTACTTC.

The table lists this clonotype with a few counts. V is TRBV12-3 or TRBV12-4 and J is TRBJ1-1; perhaps TRBD1 as D (5 bases). Trimming cost V 3 bases and J 0 bases, with 14 bases left between them. This CDR3 region has 16 residues. The CDR3 loop is CASSFAPGFLNTEAFF. The CDR3 DNA reads TGTGCCAGCAGTTTTGCTCCAGGGTTTCTGAACACTGAAGCTTTCTTT.